These 21 T cell receptor beta chains were sequenced from one sample in a study of graft-versus-host responses after intestinal transplantation. The repertoire was sequenced with immunoSEQ multiplex PCR; TCRdb's copy has only in-frame clones and lacks some. Here the sample spans about 93,000 clones, approximately 95% being singletons. Their target antigens are unknown. The sequencing used unstimulated CD8+ T cells sorted from spleen or lymph node cells, collected before intestinal transplant. These receptors all stem from a human donor who received an intestinal transplant.

The chain links TRBV7-8 to TRBJ2-4; TRBD1 matches 10 bases. J was trimmed by 8 bases and V by 6 bases; bases with no gene match: 7. CDR1 and CDR2 from the germline V gene are SGHVS and FQNEAQ. The CDR3 spans 14 residues. CDR3 DNA: TGTGCCAGCAGGCCCGGGACAGGGGTAGACATTCAGTACTTC. Translation: CASRPGTGVDIQYF.

This rearrangement joins TRBV4-1 to TRBJ2-7; TRBD1 agrees at 8 bases. J lost 5 bases, V lost 4 bases, and 4 bases had no gene match. This CDR3 is built from 13 residues. Germline V gives CDR1 MGHRA, CDR2 YSYEKL. Here the CDR3 DNA reads TGCGCCAGCAGCCCGGACAGGGTCGACGAGCAGTACTTC. Amino acid sequence: CASSPDRVDEQYF.

The chain uses TRBV7-9 and TRBJ1-1; D not certain. From germline, CDR1 is SEHNR and CDR2 FQNEAQ (reference sequence). Trimming shortened V by 4 bases and J by 5 bases, and 8 bases separated the two germline ends. This CDR3 is built from 12 residues. The CDR3 sequence: CASSWEWTEAFF. CDR3 in DNA: TGTGCCAGCAGCTGGGAGTGGACTGAAGCTTTCTTT.

V usage is TRBV5-7 and J usage is TRBJ1-2; a weak D match, TRBD1 (5 bases). TRBV5-7 is an open reading frame, and its role is uncertain. The CDR3 is made up of 15 amino acids. V lost 0 bases and J lost 9, with 18 bases in between. The CDR3: CASSLAPPRENCYTF. The DNA of the CDR3 is TGTGCCAGCAGCTTGGCTCCGCCCAGGGAAAATTGCTACACCTTC.

This clone was counted once. V gene TRBV4-2 combines with J gene TRBJ1-3; D ambiguous. Germline CDR1 reads LGHNA; CDR2 reads YNFKEQ. The CDR3 covers 17 residues. Trimming removed 0 bases at V and 5 bases at J, with 17 bases between. CDR3 in amino acids: CASSQDRVPSNRNTIYF. CDR3 in DNA: TGTGCCAGCAGCCAAGATCGGGTTCCCAGCAACCGAAACACCATATATTTT.

This chain uses TRBV6-1 with TRBJ2-7; D is ambiguous. The length of the CDR3 is 15 residues. Looked up from germline, CDR1 is MNHNS and CDR2 is SASEGT. The ends were cut back, 4 bases at V and 0 bases at J, with 13 bases in the middle. The DNA of the CDR3 is TGTGCCAGCAGTGTGTGGCAGGCAAGCTCCTACGAGCAGTACTTC. Translated: CASSVWQASSYEQYF.

This clone was seen just once. V and J are TRBV4-3 and TRBJ2-1, with a possible D match to TRBD2 (5 bases). Deletions cut 1 base from V and 4 bases from J, with 20 bases between. The germline V gene has CDR1 LGHNA and CDR2 YSLEER. There are 18 residues in the CDR3. CDR3 amino acids: CASSQVFRLDSEYNEQFF. The DNA for the CDR3 is TGCGCCAGCAGCCAAGTCTTTCGGTTGGACTCGGAATACAATGAGCAGTTCTTC.

The chain employs TRBV30 and TRBJ2-3, with no clear D. The CDR3 sequence is 13 residues long. CDR1 is GTSNPN, CDR2 SVGIG, per germline (reference sequence). Trimming took off 4 bases at V and 0 bases at J, with 8 bases between the two ends. CDR3 loop: CAWTGYSTDTQYF. The CDR3, as DNA: TGTGCCTGGACCGGGTATAGCACAGATACGCAGTATTTT.

The rearrangement links TRBV11-2 to TRBJ2-7, with a possible D match to TRBD2 (7 bases). V shed 2 bases and J shed 3 bases, with 26 bases lying between them. Germline V CDR1 and CDR2: SGHAT, FQNNGV. The CDR3 loop spans 19 amino acids. The CDR3 region is CASSLIARGAGTRFYEQYF. The CDR3 DNA is TGTGCCAGCAGCTTAATAGCCCGGGGGGCCGGGACGAGGTTCTACGAGCAGTACTTC.

The chain has TRBV5-6 and TRBJ1-2, with no clear D. CDR3 length: 16 amino acids. Trimming stripped 3 bases from V and 6 bases from J, with 21 bases between. In germline, CDR1 is SGHDT, CDR2 YYEEEE. The CDR3 here is CASSSRKIATNHGYTF. DNA of the CDR3: TGTGCCAGCAGCTCTAGGAAGATCGCCACAAATCATGGCTACACCTTC.

This chain uses TRBV19 with TRBJ1-1, with 8 bases identical to TRBD1. Unmatched junction bases numbered 13, after V lost 5 bases and J lost 5 bases. Germline lookup yields CDR1 LNHDA and CDR2 SQIVND (reference sequence). The CDR3 loop spans 16 amino acids. The DNA of the CDR3 is TGTGCCAGTAGTCTACGGACAGGGCGAATGGGAACTGAAGCTTTCTTT. Translation gives CASSLRTGRMGTEAFF.

The CDR3 DNA is TGCGCCAGCAGCCCCCAAACCGGGTCCCACTCCTACGAGCAGTACTTC. Amino acid sequence: CASSPQTGSHSYEQYF. The rearrangement uses TRBV4-3 and TRBJ2-7; D is undetermined. Trimming pared 4 bases from V and 0 bases from J, leaving 16 bases between. The germline V gene encodes CDR1 LGHNA and CDR2 YSLEER. The CDR3 is made up of 16 amino acids.

This clone has just one count. The V and J genes are TRBV19 and TRBJ2-7, with a weak D call TRBD1 (5 bases). The CDR3 is made up of 12 amino acids. The germline CDR1 and CDR2 sequences are LNHDA and SQIVND (reference sequence). V was pared by 11 bases and J by 3 bases, with 14 bases between. The CDR3 bases are TGTGCCTCACAGGTCGTAGGCTACGAGCAGTACTTC. As protein: CASQVVGYEQYF.

V usage is TRBV5-6 and J usage is TRBJ1-2; possibly TRBD1 for D (6 bases). V was trimmed by 3 bases and J by 3 bases, leaving 12 bases between them. The germline V gene encodes CDR1 SGHDT and CDR2 YYEEEE. CDR3 length: 14 amino acids. This CDR3 is CASSSGQNYYGYTF. The CDR3 DNA follows: TGTGCCAGCAGCTCCGGACAGAACTACTATGGCTACACCTTC.

The J gene is TRBJ2-3, the V gene TRBV27; D not resolved. The CDR3 has 12 amino acids. Germline V lookup: CDR1 MNHEY, CDR2 SMNVEV (reference sequence). Trimming took off 4 bases at V and 4 bases at J, with 6 bases between the two ends. CDR3 sequence: CASSSTADTQYF. The CDR3 DNA follows: TGTGCCAGCAGTTCAACAGCAGATACGCAGTATTTT.

The J gene is TRBJ2-7, the V gene TRBV5-1, with 11 bases fitting TRBD2. Germline CDR1 reads SGHRS; CDR2 reads YFSETQ. Trimming removed 4 bases from V and 3 bases from J; junction bases left unmatched: 6. The CDR3 consists of 15 residues. The CDR3 nucleotides are TGCGCCAGCAGCCCGGGGACTAGCGGTCGCTACGAGCAGTACTTC. This sequence encodes CASSPGTSGRYEQYF.

This clone came up once. V is TRBV19 and J is TRBJ2-7; 9 positions match TRBD2. Germline assignment: CDR1 LNHDA and CDR2 SQIVND (reference sequence). The CDR3 has 14 amino acids. V lost 5 bases and J lost 3; bases outside the gene matches: 5. DNA for the CDR3: TGTGCCAGTAGTTCCGGGACTAGCAGCTACGAGCAGTACTTC. It translates to CASSSGTSSYEQYF.

The V and J genes are TRBV21-1 and TRBJ1-2; whether TRBD1, the table's D call, matches the DNA was not checked. TRBV21-1 represents a pseudogene. The CDR3 loop spans 15 amino acids. CDR3 DNA: TGTGCCAGCAGCAAAGGTCAGGGATCCAACTATGGCTACACCTTC. Protein product: CASSKGQGSNYGYTF.

V and J are TRBV6-5 and TRBJ2-1, with a tentative D call TRBD2 (5 bases). Germline V gene data show CDR1 as MNHEY and CDR2 as SVGAGI. V lost 6 bases and J 1 base, leaving 10 bases between the germline ends. The CDR3 loop spans 14 amino acids. CDR3 coding DNA: TGTGCCAGCAGCTTGAGCGGATCCTACAATGAGCAGTTCTTC. Amino acid sequence: CASSLSGSYNEQFF.

The chain joins TRBV19 to TRBJ2-1; a possible D gene is TRBD1 (5 bases). Trimming removed 4 bases from V and 6 bases from J, with 13 bases in between. Per germline, CDR1 LNHDA and CDR2 SQIVND (reference sequence). This CDR3 region has 14 residues. The CDR3 loop reads CASSTDMGVNEQFF. In DNA, the CDR3 is TGTGCCAGTAGTACGGACATGGGTGTCAATGAGCAGTTCTTC.

The chain carries TRBV5-8 and TRBJ2-5; D not resolved. The closer fit of TRBJ2-7 to the DNA end suggests the J call may be wrong. CDR1 is SGHTS, CDR2 YDEGEE, per germline. This CDR3 spans 14 amino acids. The CDR3 DNA reads as TGTGCCAGCAGCATGCCAGGCCTCCCCTACGAGCAGTACTTC. This gives the protein CASSMPGLPYEQYF.